The 6 T cell receptor beta chains given below trace back to one sample, sequenced in a study of cytomegalovirus exposure and HLA in healthy donors. Vbeta (60) and Jbeta (13) primers were used in the PCR. Assay: immunoSEQ multiplex PCR; the TCRdb copy retains only in-frame clones and omits some. The sample includes some 97,000 clones, roughly 75% seen only once; the top ten take roughly 14%. Sequenced input: PBMCs. The source of these receptors is a male donor in good health and CMV-seropositive.

This chain connects TRBV30 to TRBJ1-2; 11 bases map to TRBD1. Germline V gene sequence: CDR1 GTSNPN, CDR2 SVGIG (reference sequence). This CDR3 is built from 14 residues. After removal of 5 bases from V and 7 bases from J, the junction contained 9 bases not matched to a gene. CDR3 sequence reads: CAWHRDRGIGGYTF. DNA for the CDR3: TGTGCCTGGCACCGGGACAGGGGGATTGGTGGCTACACCTTC.

This clone was seen just once. This rearrangement joins TRBV30 to TRBJ1-1; D possibly corresponds to TRBD1 (6 bases). The CDR3 spans 15 residues. With 2 bases removed from V and 3 bases from J, the gap between germline ends came to 16 bases. Germline-derived CDR1 and CDR2 are GTSNPN and SVGIG (reference sequence). The CDR3 DNA reads as TGTGCCTGGAGTCCTCGGACAGCCCTCGACACTGAAGCTTTCTTT. Amino acids: CAWSPRTALDTEAFF.

V and J are TRBV6-4 and TRBJ1-6, with a possible D match to TRBD1 (6 bases). Trimming removed 4 bases at V and 7 bases at J, with 14 bases between. This CDR3 is 15 amino acids long. CDR1 is MRHNA and CDR2 is SNTAGT in the germline V gene. The CDR3 region has the DNA TGTGCCAGCAGTGCCGAGACAGGAACCAATTCACCCCTCCACTTT. This encodes CASSAETGTNSPLHF.

The chain combines TRBV30 with TRBJ2-2, with D perhaps matching TRBD2 (6 bases). The germline V and J ends were trimmed by 4 bases and 9 bases, with 15 bases remaining between them. Germline CDR1 and CDR2: GTSNPN and SVGIG (reference sequence). The CDR3 runs 13 residues. CDR3 DNA: TGTGCCTGGAATGGGCTAGCGTATCGGGAGCTGTTTTTT. This sequence encodes CAWNGLAYRELFF. Variable domain in full (rest from reference TRBV30 and TRBJ2-2): SQTIHQWPATLVQPVGSPLSLECTVEGTSNPNLYWYRQAAGRGLQLLFYSVGIGQISSEVPQNLSASRPQDRQFILSSKKLLLSDSGFYLCAWNGLAYRELFFGEGSRLTVL.

In its sample, this clone was seen a few times. The chain carries TRBV6-1 and TRBJ1-1, with D perhaps TRBD1 (5 bases). CDR3 length: 17 residues. With 0 bases removed from V and 5 bases from J, the gap between germline ends came to 19 bases. Germline CDR1 MNHNS, CDR2 SASEGT. DNA for the CDR3: TGTGCCAGCAGTGAAGCGGTCGGGACTCCAGGGTGGACTGAAGCTTTCTTT. Its translation: CASSEAVGTPGWTEAFF.

V usage is TRBV6-1 and J usage is TRBJ2-3; TRBD2 agrees at 14 bases. The CDR3 consists of 13 residues. CDR1 MNHNS and CDR2 SASEGT come from the germline V gene. J lost 8 bases, V lost 6 bases, and 1 base had no gene match. The CDR3 here is CASRTSGGGTQYF. The CDR3 DNA reads TGTGCCAGCAGGACTAGCGGGGGGGGTACGCAGTATTTT.